A single T cell receptor beta chain is shown here with its context. Template material for amplifying TCR beta CDR3 regions consisted of RNA transcripts. A set of HTBI primers served as the primers for a first-round RT-PCR of the TCR CDR3. TCRdb re-called the multiplex PCR reads with MiXCR, one entry per CDR3 protein. Of around 690,000 distinct CDR3 sequences listed, 17% are singletons. This record comes from a study of T cells in Graves' hyperthyroidism and ophthalmopathy. Material for sequencing was blood. This TCR was sampled from a man aged 50-59 years with Graves' hyperthyroidism.

The CDR3 region is CSGGYGTGGPGELFF. The CDR3 DNA follows: TGCAGCGGGGGATACGGGACAGGGGGGCCCGGGGAGCTGTTTTTT. The rearrangement joins TRBV29-1 to TRBJ2-2; 11 positions match TRBD1. With V trimmed by 7 bases and J by 6 bases, 10 bases remained unmatched. This CDR3 is built from 15 residues. CDR1 SQVTM and CDR2 ANQGSEA come from the germline V gene.